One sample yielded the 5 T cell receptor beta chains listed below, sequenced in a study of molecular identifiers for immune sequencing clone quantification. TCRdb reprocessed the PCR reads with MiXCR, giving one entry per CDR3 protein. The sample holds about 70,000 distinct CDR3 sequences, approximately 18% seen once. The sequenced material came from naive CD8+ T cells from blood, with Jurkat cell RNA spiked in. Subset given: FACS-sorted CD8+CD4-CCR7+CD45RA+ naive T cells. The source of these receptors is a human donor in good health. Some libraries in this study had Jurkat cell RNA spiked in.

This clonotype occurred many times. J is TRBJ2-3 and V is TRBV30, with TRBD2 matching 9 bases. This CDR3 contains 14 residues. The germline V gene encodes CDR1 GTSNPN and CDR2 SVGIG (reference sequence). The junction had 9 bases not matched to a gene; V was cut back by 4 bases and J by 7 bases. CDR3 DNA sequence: TGTGCCTGGACTAGCGGGATTTCTGGGAATACGCAGTATTTT. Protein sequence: CAWTSGISGNTQYF.

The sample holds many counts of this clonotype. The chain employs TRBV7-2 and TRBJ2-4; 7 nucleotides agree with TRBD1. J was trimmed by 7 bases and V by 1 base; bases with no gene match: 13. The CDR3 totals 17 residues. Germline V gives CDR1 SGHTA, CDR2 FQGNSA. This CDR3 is CASSLGSGYRGFNIQYF. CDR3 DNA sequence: TGTGCCAGCAGCTTAGGTTCTGGATACAGGGGTTTTAACATTCAGTACTTC.

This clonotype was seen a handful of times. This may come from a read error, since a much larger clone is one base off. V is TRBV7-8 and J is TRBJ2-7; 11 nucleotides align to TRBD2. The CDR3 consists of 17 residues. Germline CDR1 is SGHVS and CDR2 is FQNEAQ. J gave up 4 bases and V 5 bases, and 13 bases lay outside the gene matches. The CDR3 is CASSLTLAGGDGYEQYF. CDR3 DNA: TGTGCCAGCAGCCTTACCCTAGCGGGGGGAGACGGGTACGAGCAGTACTTC. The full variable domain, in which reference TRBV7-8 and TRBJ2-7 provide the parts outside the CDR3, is GAGVSQSPRYKVAKRGQDVALRCDPISGHVSLFWYQQALGQGPEFLTYFQNEAQLDKSGLPSDRFFAERPEGSVSTLKIQRTQQEDSAVYLCASSLTLAGGDGYEQYFGPGTRLTVT.

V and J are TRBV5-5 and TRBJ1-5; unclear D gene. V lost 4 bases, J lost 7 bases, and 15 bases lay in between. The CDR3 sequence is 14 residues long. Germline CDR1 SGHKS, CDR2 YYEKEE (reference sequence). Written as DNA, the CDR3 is TGTGCCAGCAGCGTGAGGGTACTGGGGCAGCCCCAGCATTTT. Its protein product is CASSVRVLGQPQHF.

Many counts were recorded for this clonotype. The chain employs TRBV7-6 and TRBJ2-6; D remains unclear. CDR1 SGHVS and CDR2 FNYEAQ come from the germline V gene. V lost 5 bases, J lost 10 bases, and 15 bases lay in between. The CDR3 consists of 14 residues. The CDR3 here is CASSPSVGPNVLTF. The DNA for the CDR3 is TGTGCCAGCAGCCCCTCCGTGGGCCCGAACGTCCTGACTTTC.